This paragraph covers one TCR beta chain sequence. Its antigen is currently unknown. This entry comes from a study of T cell responses to AZD1222 COVID-19 vaccine. Study observations and caveats: AZD1222 recipients seropositive at baseline numbered only six or seven. Repertoires were sampled only after the peak T cell response. Spike-specific TCR breadth and depth both grew after two AZD1222 doses.

Profiling relied on immunoSEQ multiplex PCR, and the TCRdb table lists in-frame clones only, not all of them. The sample gives more than 120,000 clones, roughly 87% of which show up once; 4.5% to 5.5% is in the top ten. The receptor was isolated from an adult who received the MenACWY meningococcal vaccine as a control. The source was peripheral blood, collected 28 days after the second dose of the MenACWY control vaccine.

The CDR3 bases are TGTGCCAGCAGTCCCAGACAGGGGGCCATGAACACTGAAGCTTTCTTT. Its protein is CASSPRQGAMNTEAFF. V and J are TRBV27 and TRBJ1-1, with TRBD1 matching over 10 bases. After removal of 5 bases from V and 0 bases from J, the junction contained 6 bases not matched to a gene. The CDR3 length is 16 residues. Germline V gives CDR1 MNHEY, CDR2 SMNVEV (reference sequence).